This TCR beta chain appears in the sequencing data of a study of CD8+ T cells in alopecia areata. Researchers picked out CD4+ and CD8+ T cells from PBMCs by sorting. CDR3 length: 14 amino acids. The V gene's germline CDR1 is SGHNT and CDR2 YYREEE (reference sequence). Trimming stripped 7 bases from V and 3 bases from J, with 15 bases between. The study's findings and limits: Among the cells sequenced in scalp samples are also the resident alphabeta T cells of normal skin. In lesional scalp, particularly from alopecia totalis/universalis, clonality was higher than in normal scalp. TCRs were shared less clearly across patients than in mice, possibly for HLA-related reasons.

Following RNA extraction, reverse transcription yielded cDNA that acted as the sequencing template. Clones were sequenced by immunoSEQ multiplex PCR, and TCRdb holds only the in-frame ones, with some missing. The data hold around 120,000 clones, with approximately 60% observed a single time. This clone was seen ten or more times. Its specificity is unknown. Material for sequencing was CD4+ T cells sorted from blood. The TCR was taken from a human donor in good health. The chain has TRBV5-4 and TRBJ2-3; weak D call: TRBD1 (8 bases). The CDR3 spells CASRTGGVTDTQYF. Written as DNA, the CDR3 is TGTGCCAGCCGTACAGGGGGGGTGACAGATACGCAGTATTTT.